A single sample gave rise to the 23 T cell receptor beta chains below, sequenced in a study of blood T cell repertoires in COVID-19. Data came from immunoSEQ multiplex PCR; TCRdb stores just in-frame clones and leaves some out. The sample lists about 270,000 clones; 81% were seen once. Material for sequencing was peripheral blood. These TCRs come from a woman aged 55-69 years with active or convalescent COVID-19.

This clone was counted a single time. This chain joins TRBV29-1 and TRBJ1-5; maybe TRBD1 (6 bases). From germline, CDR1 is SQVTM and CDR2 ANQGSEA. The CDR3 runs 15 residues. Trimming removed 6 bases from V and 2 bases from J, with 17 bases in between. The CDR3 here is CSVGVEQGRNQPQHF. The CDR3 DNA sequence: TGCAGCGTGGGGGTAGAACAGGGCCGCAATCAGCCCCAGCATTTT.

CDR3 DNA sequence: TGTGCCAGCAGCTTTGGGACTAGTAACGAGCAGTACTTC. It is translated as CASSFGTSNEQYF. J is TRBJ2-7 and V is TRBV7-9; TRBD2 matches 8 bases. The CDR3 runs to 13 residues. Losses at the gene ends were 3 bases for V and 5 bases for J; bases not matched to a gene: 3. CDR1 and CDR2 from the germline V gene are SEHNR and FQNEAQ (reference sequence).

J is TRBJ2-7 and V is TRBV6-6; 7 bases fit TRBD1. The CDR3 has 13 amino acids. V shed 7 bases, J shed 2 bases, and the junction held 5 bases outside the gene matches. In germline, CDR1 is MNHNY, CDR2 SVGAGI (reference sequence). The CDR3, as DNA: TGTGCCAGCACCGAACAGGGGCCCTACGAGCAGTACTTC. As protein: CASTEQGPYEQYF.

CDR3 coding DNA: TGCGCCAGCAGCTTGTCTTTGCGGTTGTCAGATACGCAGTATTTT. Amino acid sequence: CASSLSLRLSDTQYF. The genes are TRBV5-1 and TRBJ2-3; D gene ambiguous. Germline V gene data show CDR1 as SGHRS and CDR2 as YFSETQ. The V end lost 1 base, the J end lost 4 bases, and 13 bases lay between the germline ends. There are 15 residues in the CDR3.

This clone was found a few times. The chain combines TRBV12-3 or TRBV12-4 with TRBJ2-2; D is undetermined. The length of the CDR3 is 13 residues. V lost 2 bases to trimming and J lost 6 bases, with 7 bases between them. CDR3 sequence reads: CASSLRFPGELFF. The CDR3 region has the DNA TGTGCCAGCAGTTTACGGTTCCCCGGGGAGCTGTTTTTT.

The rearrangement links TRBV4-2 to TRBJ2-5; 8 positions match TRBD1. Germline CDR1 LGHNA, CDR2 YNFKEQ. Trimming cost V 1 base and J 5 bases; bases outside gene matches: 9. The CDR3 is made up of 16 amino acids. The CDR3 region has the DNA TGTGCCAGCAGCCAAGGCAACAGGGGGAGTGGGGAGACCCAGTACTTC. It encodes CASSQGNRGSGETQYF.

The chain couples TRBV7-9 to TRBJ2-7; D is perhaps TRBD1 (5 bases). Germline V gene data show CDR1 as SEHNR and CDR2 as FQNEAQ (reference sequence). This CDR3 has 11 amino acids. V was trimmed by 10 bases and J by 9 bases, leaving 16 bases between them. DNA for the CDR3: TGTGCCAATGGGTATGACAGTCCGCAGTACTTC. This codes for CANGYDSPQYF.

CDR3 sequence (DNA): TGTGCCAGCAGCATGGCGGGGGGTCACGAGACCCAGTACTTC. It translates to CASSMAGGHETQYF. V is TRBV7-3 and J is TRBJ2-5; 8 bases fit TRBD2. The CDR3 has 14 residues. Germline assignment: CDR1 SGHTA and CDR2 FQGTGA. The ends lost 5 bases at V and 5 bases at J; junction bases unmatched: 7.

The J gene is TRBJ2-7, the V gene TRBV6-6; 13 bases fit TRBD2. V lost 6 bases, J lost 2 bases, and 16 bases stayed unmatched. From germline, CDR1 is MNHNY and CDR2 SVGAGI (reference sequence). The CDR3 runs to 19 residues. Here the CDR3 DNA reads TGTGCCAGCAGCTCCCGGTCCGGTCGGACTAGCGGGGGAACCTACGAGCAGTACTTC. The encoded protein is CASSSRSGRTSGGTYEQYF.

This clone came up a few times. The CDR3 is CASSATGQRGEQYF. For the CDR3, the DNA is TGTGCCAGTAGTGCGACAGGGCAACGCGGCGAGCAGTACTTC. V usage is TRBV19 and J usage is TRBJ2-7; 7 bases match TRBD1. The CDR3 is 14 amino acids. The ends lost 5 bases at V and 6 bases at J; junction bases unmatched: 10. Germline loops: CDR1 LNHDA, CDR2 SQIVND (reference sequence).

The chain combines TRBV2 with TRBJ1-2; 7 nucleotides match TRBD1. This CDR3 region has 14 residues. Germline lookup yields CDR1 SNHLY and CDR2 FYNNEI. Losses at the gene ends were 5 bases for V and 4 bases for J; bases not matched to a gene: 7. This CDR3 reads CASSTGQRVYGYTF. For the CDR3, the DNA is TGTGCCAGCAGTACGGGACAGAGAGTCTATGGCTACACCTTC. Looking up the rest from reference TRBV2 and TRBJ1-2 gives the full variable domain: EPEVTQTPSHQVTQMGQEVILRCVPISNHLYFYWYRQILGQKVEFLVSFYNNEISEKSEIFDDQFSVERPDGSNFTLKIRSTKLEDSAMYFCASSTGQRVYGYTFGSGTRLTVV.

The chain couples TRBV19 to TRBJ1-2; D gene ambiguous. Germline V CDR1 and CDR2: LNHDA, SQIVND (reference sequence). Trimming took 5 bases from V and 5 from J, leaving 9 bases between them. The CDR3 runs 12 residues. This CDR3 is CASSPGIYGYTF. In DNA, the CDR3 is TGTGCCAGTAGTCCGGGGATTTATGGCTACACCTTC.

This clone was detected only a few times. This sequence joins TRBV11-1 and TRBJ1-6; D might be TRBD1 (5 bases). The CDR3 spans 14 residues. From germline, CDR1 is SGHAT and CDR2 FQDESV (reference sequence). Trimming shortened V by 5 bases and J by 6 bases, and 11 bases separated the two germline ends. CDR3 sequence reads: CASSIQVSNSPLHF. CDR3 nucleotides: TGTGCCAGCAGCATACAGGTTAGTAATTCACCCCTCCACTTT.

Written as DNA, the CDR3 is TGTGCCAGAAACTATCAGCGGGGGGGCCGAGGTGAGCAGTTCTTC. Translating it yields CARNYQRGGRGEQFF. This chain connects TRBV21-1 to TRBJ2-1; the table's D gene call, TRBD2, was not cross checked with the DNA. TRBV21-1 counts as a pseudogene. The CDR3 runs to 15 residues.

The rearrangement uses TRBV7-9 and TRBJ1-1, with D possibly being TRBD1 (5 bases). The CDR3 contains 15 residues. CDR1 is SEHNR, CDR2 FQNEAQ, per germline (reference sequence). Between the trimmed V and J ends, which lost 5 bases and 4 bases, there was a span of 17 bases. CDR3 bases: TGTGCCAGCAGCCCCAGGGCAGGGTGGGGCACTGAAGCTTTCTTT. Its translation is CASSPRAGWGTEAFF.

The chain uses TRBV19 and TRBJ1-1; possible D gene TRBD1, 5 bases. Germline V gives CDR1 LNHDA, CDR2 SQIVND (reference sequence). Trimming left V 3 bases short and J 7 bases short, with 12 bases between. The CDR3 loop spans 13 amino acids. The CDR3 bases are TGTGCCAGTAGTATCGGTGGGGGAGGTGAAGCTTTCTTT. This sequence encodes CASSIGGGGEAFF. The entire variable domain, with the rest obtained from reference TRBV19 and TRBJ1-1, is as follows: DGGITQSPKYLFRKEGQNVTLSCEQNLNHDAMYWYRQDPGQGLRLIYYSQIVNDFQKGDIAEGYSVSREKKESFPLTVTSAQKNPTAFYLCASSIGGGGEAFFGQGTRLTVV.

The chain has TRBV19 and TRBJ2-1; 9 bases align to TRBD1. CDR3 length: 16 residues. Trimming at V came to 5 bases and at J to 3 bases, leaving 8 bases not matched to a gene. CDR1 is LNHDA, CDR2 SQIVND, per germline (reference sequence). CDR3 region: CASSRGDRVNYNEQFF. In nucleotides, the CDR3 is TGTGCCAGTAGTCGAGGGGACAGGGTAAACTACAATGAGCAGTTCTTC. The full variable domain, rest sourced from reference TRBV19 and TRBJ2-1, is DGGITQSPKYLFRKEGQNVTLSCEQNLNHDAMYWYRQDPGQGLRLIYYSQIVNDFQKGDIAEGYSVSREKKESFPLTVTSAQKNPTAFYLCASSRGDRVNYNEQFFGPGTRLTVL.

The V and J genes are TRBV12-3 or TRBV12-4 and TRBJ2-3; a weak D match, TRBD1 (5 bases). The length of the CDR3 is 13 residues. V was trimmed by 6 bases and J by 0 bases, leaving 7 bases between them. CDR3 DNA: TGTGCCAGCAGAGGGGCTAGCACAGATACGCAGTATTTT. Translated, it gives CASRGASTDTQYF.

This clone has a count of ten or more. J is TRBJ1-1 and V is TRBV10-3; 7 nucleotides line up with TRBD1. This CDR3 is 16 amino acids long. Germline V CDR1 and CDR2: ENHRY, SYGVKD. V dropped 6 bases and J dropped 2; count of bases not matched to a gene: 12. CDR3 loop: CAIRGGAGTVNTEAFF. The CDR3 nucleotides read TGTGCCATCAGGGGGGGCGCCGGGACAGTTAACACTGAAGCTTTCTTT.

The genes are TRBV2 and TRBJ1-3; D may be TRBD1 (5 bases). The length of the CDR3 is 14 residues. The germline V and J ends were trimmed by 7 bases and 2 bases, with 12 bases remaining between them. Germline V gene sequence: CDR1 SNHLY, CDR2 FYNNEI. The CDR3 sequence: CASIVGVAGNTIYF. The CDR3 nucleotides read TGTGCCAGCATAGTAGGGGTAGCTGGAAACACCATATATTTT.

Points on this clone: The sample has other DNA sequences that encode this CDR3 too. This chain joins TRBV12-3 or TRBV12-4 and TRBJ1-1, with D perhaps TRBD1 (5 bases). The CDR3 spans 13 residues. Trimming shortened V by 6 bases and J by 1 base, and 9 bases separated the two germline ends. The CDR3 loop reads CASSTQGNTEAFF. The CDR3 region has the DNA TGTGCCAGCAGCACCCAGGGGAACACTGAAGCTTTCTTT.

This clone was counted only a few times. The chain couples TRBV19 to TRBJ1-5; D remains unclear. V lost 3 bases and J 7 bases, leaving 13 bases between the germline ends. Per the germline V gene, CDR1 is LNHDA and CDR2 is SQIVND (reference sequence). The CDR3 covers 14 residues. The DNA of the CDR3 is TGTGCCAGTAGTATTCTCGGCAAGCGGCAGCCCCAGCATTTT. Translating it yields CASSILGKRQPQHF.

A single count supports this clone. V usage is TRBV6-5 and J usage is TRBJ1-1, with 10 bases that match TRBD1. The V and J ends lost 2 bases and 0 bases, in that order; junction bases with no gene match: 3. There are 16 residues in the CDR3. Germline V gene sequence: CDR1 MNHEY, CDR2 SVGAGI. This CDR3 reads CASSYRTGGLNTEAFF. The CDR3 bases are TGTGCCAGCAGTTACAGGACAGGGGGACTGAACACTGAAGCTTTCTTT.